Below, 17 T cell receptor beta chains from the same sample are listed, as sequenced in a study of blood T cells in healthy people across ages. A second roughly 6 to 11 cycle PCR used barcoded and J-beta primers. TCRdb used MiXCR to reprocess the 5' RACE reads, holding one entry per CDR3 protein. The sample yields 650,000 to 700,000 distinct CDR3 sequences, roughly 30% seen once. The specimen was blood. The receptors derive from a woman aged 80 or over in good health.

On this clonotype itself: Since a much larger clone is just one base distant, this may be a read error. The chain links TRBV6-1 to TRBJ1-5; 9 bases are a match to TRBD1. Germline CDR1 is MNHNS and CDR2 is SASEGT. The trim removed 6 bases at V and 5 bases at J, leaving 5 bases unmatched. This CDR3 is built from 14 residues. The CDR3 region has the DNA TGTGCCAGCAGGCCGGGACAGGGAGATCAGCCCCAGCATTTT. Translation gives CASRPGQGDQPQHF.

Notes on this clonotype: A much bigger clone sits one base away, suggesting this may be a read error. The chain combines TRBV6-1 with TRBJ2-5, with TRBD1 identical over 8 bases. The CDR3 extends over 15 amino acids. The V gene end was trimmed by 3 bases and the J gene end by 4 bases; junction bases not matched to a gene: 7. Germline CDR1 reads MNHNS; CDR2 reads SASEGT. The chain's CDR3 is CASSELGDRGETQYF. The CDR3 DNA is TGTGCCAGCAGTGAGTTAGGTGACAGGGGAGAGACCCAGTACTTC.

This clonotype was seen many times. This chain uses TRBV15 with TRBJ2-5; D unresolved. The CDR3 length is 15 residues. Germline CDR1 is LNHNV and CDR2 is YYDKDF (reference sequence). V was clipped by 0 bases and J by 3 bases, with 11 bases between them. CDR3 loop: CATSREGITKETQYF. The CDR3 DNA is TGTGCCACCAGCAGAGAAGGGATAACCAAAGAGACCCAGTACTTC.

The rearrangement joins TRBV20-1 to TRBJ2-2; a possible D gene is TRBD2 (5 bases). Trimming pared 8 bases from V and 1 base from J, leaving 8 bases between. Germline CDR1 and CDR2: DFQATT and SNEGSKA (reference sequence). The CDR3 extends over 12 amino acids. CDR3 protein: CSFRGNTGELFF. For the CDR3, the DNA is TGCAGTTTTCGGGGGAACACCGGGGAGCTGTTTTTT.

V and J are TRBV6-1 and TRBJ1-6; D not certain. The CDR3 loop spans 11 amino acids. V was clipped by 4 bases and J by 14 bases, with 9 bases between them. Germline-derived CDR1 and CDR2 are MNHNS and SASEGT. CDR3 loop: CASSVTAALHF. DNA for the CDR3: TGTGCCAGCAGTGTTACGGCGGCCCTCCACTTT.

This clonotype was seen at least ten times. This chain connects TRBV7-2 to TRBJ2-2; 8 nucleotides match TRBD1. The CDR3 extends over 15 amino acids. The V gene's germline CDR1 is SGHTA and CDR2 FQGNSA. With 8 bases clipped from V and 0 bases from J, the junction kept 5 bases outside the gene matches. The CDR3: CASQDRGANTGELFF. As DNA, the CDR3 is TGTGCCAGCCAAGACAGGGGCGCGAACACCGGGGAGCTGTTTTTT.

This clonotype was seen repeatedly, ten times or more. The genes are TRBV6-2 or TRBV6-3 and TRBJ2-3; tentative D call: TRBD1 (6 bases). V was cut by 0 bases and J by 8 bases, with 18 bases left in between. Germline V gene lookup returns CDR1 MNHEY and CDR2 SVGEGT. The CDR3 is 16 amino acids. The CDR3 region is CASSYSPGQQGPTQYF. The CDR3 bases are TGTGCCAGCAGTTACTCCCCGGGTCAACAGGGACCTACGCAGTATTTT.

This clonotype has at least ten counts. This chain connects TRBV20-1 to TRBJ2-1, with 9 nucleotides matching TRBD2. The CDR3 loop spans 15 amino acids. CDR1 is DFQATT and CDR2 is SNEGSKA in the germline V gene (reference sequence). V gave up 3 bases and J gave up 8 bases; unmatched junction bases: 11. The CDR3 region has the DNA TGCAGTGCTAGGAGCGCACTAGCGGGCGCGGATGAGCAGTTCTTC. Translating gives CSARSALAGADEQFF.

This clonotype was seen at least ten times. The chain uses TRBV6-1 and TRBJ2-5; TRBD1 matches at 12 bases. This CDR3 is 14 amino acids long. The junction had 8 bases not matched to a gene; V was cut back by 10 bases and J by 5 bases. Germline V gives CDR1 MNHNS, CDR2 SASEGT. The CDR3 region has the DNA TGTGCCACCCGGGACAGGGGGCGAGGGGAGACCCAGTACTTC. It yields the protein CATRDRGRGETQYF.

This clonotype has ten or more counts. This chain connects TRBV7-8 to TRBJ2-5; possibly TRBD2 for D (6 bases). The J call may be faulty, since TRBJ2-7 better matches the DNA end. The CDR3 totals 14 residues. The germline V gene has CDR1 SGHVS and CDR2 FQNEAQ. In nucleotides, the CDR3 is TGTGCCAGCAGCTTGGCCGGGACTCCCGGCGAGCAGTACTTC. Residues: CASSLAGTPGEQYF.

This clonotype was seen a handful of times. Germline and junction disagree at one end, which may indicate a read error. The CDR3 spells CASSLGASGGGEQFF. CDR3 coding DNA: TGTGCCAGCAGCTTAGGGGCTAGCGGGGGGGGTGAGCAGTTCTTC. This chain links TRBV12-3 or TRBV12-4 with TRBJ2-1; 12 bases agree with TRBD2. This CDR3 has 15 amino acids.

Note on this clonotype: A single base separates this from a much larger clone, so it may be a read error. The chain combines TRBV7-8 with TRBJ1-5, with a possible D match to TRBD1 (6 bases). CDR1 and CDR2 from the germline V gene are SGHVS and FQNEAQ. The germline V and J ends were trimmed by 3 bases and 6 bases, with 12 bases remaining between them. The CDR3 is 14 residues long. The CDR3 region is CASSFGQPAQPQHF. For the CDR3, the DNA is TGTGCCAGCAGCTTTGGACAGCCGGCTCAGCCCCAGCATTTT. The full variable domain, its missing parts supplied by reference TRBV7-8 and TRBJ1-5, is GAGVSQSPRYKVAKRGQDVALRCDPISGHVSLFWYQQALGQGPEFLTYFQNEAQLDKSGLPSDRFFAERPEGSVSTLKIQRTQQEDSAVYLCASSFGQPAQPQHFGDGTRLSIL.

The table lists this clonotype with many counts. V is TRBV29-1 and J is TRBJ2-6; D is ambiguous. The CDR3 has 13 residues. Trimming stripped 7 bases from V and 0 bases from J, with 7 bases between. The germline gives CDR1 SQVTM, CDR2 ANQGSEA. The CDR3: CSAQSSGANVLTF. In DNA, the CDR3 is TGCAGCGCGCAGAGCTCTGGGGCCAACGTCCTGACTTTC.

The table lists this clonotype with many counts. V and J are TRBV6-2 or TRBV6-3 and TRBJ2-2, with 8 positions matching TRBD2. CDR1 is MNHEY, CDR2 SVGEGT, per germline. Trimming at V came to 5 bases and at J to 1 base, leaving 6 bases not matched to a gene. The CDR3 extends over 16 amino acids. The DNA for the CDR3 is TGTGCCAGCAGTCTCGCGGGGGGCCAGAACACCGGGGAGCTGTTTTTT. This gives the protein CASSLAGGQNTGELFF.

This clonotype appeared many times. The V call is TRBV2, the J call TRBJ1-2; D ambiguous. Trimming removed 1 base at V and 6 bases at J, with 12 bases between. The germline V gene has CDR1 SNHLY and CDR2 FYNNEI. This CDR3 is 14 amino acids long. The CDR3 loop reads CASSEGASGDGYTF. CDR3 nucleotides: TGTGCCAGCAGTGAAGGTGCCTCAGGCGATGGCTACACCTTC.

This clonotype was seen only a few times. CDR3 nucleotides: TGTGCCAGCAGCTTGGAAGTTGGGAGGGCTGCACGGCAGTTCTTC. Residues: CASSLEVGRAARQFF. The chain links TRBV5-4 to TRBJ2-1; 7 positions agree with TRBD2. The V gene end was trimmed by 0 bases and the J gene end by 12 bases; junction bases not matched to a gene: 12. The CDR3 contains 15 residues. Germline V gives CDR1 SGHNT, CDR2 YYREEE (reference sequence).

This clonotype was observed a handful of times. The chain joins TRBV7-8 to TRBJ1-5, with TRBD1 identical over 9 bases. CDR3 length equals 16 residues. V lost 5 bases, J lost 3 bases, and 8 bases stayed unmatched. Germline values: CDR1 SGHVS, CDR2 FQNEAQ. The CDR3 DNA is TGTGCCAGCAGCACTTGGACAGGGGAGATCAATCAGCCCCAGCATTTT. Translation gives CASSTWTGEINQPQHF.